The T cell receptor beta chain described here comes from a study of neurological immune-mediated disorders. 5'RACE with 10-nucleotide random UMIs generated the cDNA. Each CDR3 protein gets one entry after TCRdb re-called the 5' RACE reads with MiXCR. This sample has approximately 86,000 distinct CDR3 sequences, with approximately 2.4% found just once. The table lists this clonotype with many counts. Trimming shortened V by 1 base and J by 3 bases, and 10 bases separated the two germline ends. The CDR3 contains 15 residues. Germline V gene lookup returns CDR1 SGHTA and CDR2 FQGNSA. The sequenced sample consisted of PBMCs. The genes are TRBV7-2 and TRBJ1-3; D may be TRBD1 (5 bases). The TCR was taken from a woman in her thirties with multiple sclerosis. In DNA, the CDR3 is TGTGCCAGCAGCTTAGTGGGGGGTGGTGGAAACACCATATATTTT. Translated, it gives CASSLVGGGGNTIYF.